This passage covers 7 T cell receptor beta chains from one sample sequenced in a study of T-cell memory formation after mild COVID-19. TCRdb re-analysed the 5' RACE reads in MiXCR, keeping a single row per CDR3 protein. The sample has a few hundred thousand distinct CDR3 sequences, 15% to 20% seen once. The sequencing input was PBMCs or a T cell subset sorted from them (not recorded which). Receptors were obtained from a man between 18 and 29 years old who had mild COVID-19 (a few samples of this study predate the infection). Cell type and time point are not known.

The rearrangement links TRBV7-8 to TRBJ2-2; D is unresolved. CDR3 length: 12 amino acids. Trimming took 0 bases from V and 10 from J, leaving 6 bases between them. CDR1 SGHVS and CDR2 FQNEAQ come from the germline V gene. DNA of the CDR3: TGTGCCAGCAGCTTAGCTGTTGAGGAGCTGTTTTTT. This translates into CASSLAVEELFF. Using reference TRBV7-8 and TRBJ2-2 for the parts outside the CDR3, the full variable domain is GAGVSQSPRYKVAKRGQDVALRCDPISGHVSLFWYQQALGQGPEFLTYFQNEAQLDKSGLPSDRFFAERPEGSVSTLKIQRTQQEDSAVYLCASSLAVEELFFGEGSRLTVL.

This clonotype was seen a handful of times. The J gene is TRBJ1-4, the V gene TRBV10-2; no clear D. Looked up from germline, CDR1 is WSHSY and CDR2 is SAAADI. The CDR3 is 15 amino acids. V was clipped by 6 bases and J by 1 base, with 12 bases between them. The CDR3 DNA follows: TGCGCCAGCAGCGGACGGGCGGAAACTAATGAAAAACTGTTTTTT. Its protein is CASSGRAETNEKLFF.

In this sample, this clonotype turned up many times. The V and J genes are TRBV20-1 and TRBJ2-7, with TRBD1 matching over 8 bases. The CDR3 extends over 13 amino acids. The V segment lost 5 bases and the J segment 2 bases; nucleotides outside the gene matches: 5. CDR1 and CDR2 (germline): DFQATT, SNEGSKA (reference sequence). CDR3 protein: CSAQDRDAYEQYF. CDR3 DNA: TGCAGTGCTCAGGACAGGGACGCCTACGAGCAGTACTTC.

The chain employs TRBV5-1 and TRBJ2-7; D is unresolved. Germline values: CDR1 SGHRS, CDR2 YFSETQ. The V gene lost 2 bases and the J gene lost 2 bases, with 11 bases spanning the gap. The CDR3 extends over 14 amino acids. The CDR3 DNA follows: TGCGCCAGCAGCTTCAAGGGATACACCTACGAGCAGTACGTC. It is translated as CASSFKGYTYEQYV.

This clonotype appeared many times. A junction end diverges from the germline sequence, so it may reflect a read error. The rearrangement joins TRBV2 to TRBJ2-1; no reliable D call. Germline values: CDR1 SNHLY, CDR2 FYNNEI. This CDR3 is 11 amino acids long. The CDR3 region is CASSEVGPPVF. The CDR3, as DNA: TGTGCCAGCAGTGAAGTGGGTCCACCGGTCTTC. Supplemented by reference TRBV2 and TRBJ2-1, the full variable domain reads EPEVTQTPSHQVTQMGQEVILRCVPISNHLYFYWYRQILGQKVEFLVSFYNNEISEKSEIFDDQFSVERPDGSNFTLKIRSTKLEDSAMYFCASSEVGPPVFGPGTRLTVL.

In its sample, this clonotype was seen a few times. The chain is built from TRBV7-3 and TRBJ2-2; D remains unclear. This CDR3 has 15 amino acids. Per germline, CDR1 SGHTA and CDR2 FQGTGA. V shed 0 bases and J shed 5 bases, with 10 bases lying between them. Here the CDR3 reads CASSLTQVKTGELFF. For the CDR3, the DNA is TGTGCCAGCAGCTTAACTCAGGTCAAGACCGGGGAGCTGTTTTTT.

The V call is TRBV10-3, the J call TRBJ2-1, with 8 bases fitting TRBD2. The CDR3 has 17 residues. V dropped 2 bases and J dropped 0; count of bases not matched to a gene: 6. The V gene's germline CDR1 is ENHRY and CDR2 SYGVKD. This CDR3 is CAISEHGGGSSYNEQFF. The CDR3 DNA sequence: TGTGCCATCAGTGAGCATGGCGGGGGGAGCTCCTACAATGAGCAGTTCTTC.